This TCR beta chain is from a study of CXCR3-negative and CXCR3-positive naive CD8 T cells (dated by TCRdb to the late 2010s). Turning to the overall study: About 135 million TRB reads were obtained in total, roughly 1.5 +/- 0.3 million reads per library. The TRBV-TRBJ cluster analysis covered naive subsets from roughly five donors and memory cells from 3 donors. Data from roughly twelve donors, pooled across two independent experiments, went into the diversity and physicochemical repertoire analyses.

The full study reports these points: Because CXCR3 expression was partially decreased after cryopreservation, freshly isolated PBMCs were used for most assays. Compared with CXCR3-negative naive cells, CXCR3-positive naive cells had TRB CDR3s with higher hydrophobicity (lower Kidera factor 4), lower energy, and higher strength and volume indices. TRBV-TRBJ usage was similar between naive CXCR3-negative and CXCR3-positive cells from the same donor, while memory cells showed distinct patterns. Because surface CD5, which is linked to self-reactivity in mice, was comparable between the naive subsets, TCR interaction strength was also inferred from the physicochemical properties of TRB CDR3s. Repertoire diversity was comparably high in both naive subsets but much lower in memory CD8+ T cells.

Each CD8+ T cell subset was flow-sorted in triplicate, and some 310,000 cells per subset were placed directly into RLT lysis buffer. Naive CD8+ T cells were defined stringently as CD45RO-CCR7+CD27+CD95- to exclude memory contaminants. Standard density gradient centrifugation was used to isolate peripheral blood mononuclear cells from buffy coats. A FACSAria III was used to flow-sort naive CD8+ T cells into CXCR3-negative and CXCR3-positive populations. An RNeasy Mini Kit was used to extract total RNA from the sorted cells. The CDR3 numbers 16 residues from cysteine through phenylalanine. The DNA sequence is not available. As encoded in the germline V gene, CDR1 is SGHRS while CDR2 is YFSETQ. Comments on this clonotype: Its antigen is unknown.

TCRdb lists the instrument as NextSeq 550. The Human TCR Profiling Kit (MiLaboratory) was used to prepare UMI-labeled 5' RACE TRB cDNA libraries. cDNA synthesis used the entire amount of extracted RNA, and PCR amplification then used the entire amount of cDNA produced. Libraries were prepared in parallel using an identical number of PCR cycles. Turning to the authors' computational methods: MIGEC and MiXCR extracted about 50,000 +/- 10,000 unique UMI-labeled TRB cDNA molecules per library, requiring at least two reads per UMI. Each library averaged about 40,000 +/- 10,000 functional in-frame TRB CDR3 nucleotide clonotypes without stop codons. After each sample was downsampled to 5000 UMI-labeled TRB molecules, VDJtools was used to calculate diversity metrics such as normalized Shannon-Wiener and Chao1. VDJtools was used to calculate clonotype-size-weighted physicochemical properties of the central five CDR3 residues, namely interaction energy, strength, volume and Kidera factor 4. Reads reprocessed by TCRdb are summarized as one entry per CDR3 protein sequence, and DNA is absent. TCRdb's processing, not the study's, gives the V and J calls here. The sample table holds about 120,000 distinct CDR3 sequences. Less than 0.4% of the sample rests with the top ten.

Specimen: naive CXCR3+ CD8+ T cells from blood. The cell subset or site label of this sample denotes: CD45RO-CCR7+CD27+CD95- naive CD8+ T cells expressing CXCR3 (TNR3+). The sequence was collected from a human donor in good health. Some clones in this sample may be carry-over from other donors' samples. The chain is made from TRBV5-1 and TRBJ1-2; the D gene TCRdb calls, TRBD1, cannot be checked with no DNA. The CDR3 in this case is CASARSRGRREDGYTF.